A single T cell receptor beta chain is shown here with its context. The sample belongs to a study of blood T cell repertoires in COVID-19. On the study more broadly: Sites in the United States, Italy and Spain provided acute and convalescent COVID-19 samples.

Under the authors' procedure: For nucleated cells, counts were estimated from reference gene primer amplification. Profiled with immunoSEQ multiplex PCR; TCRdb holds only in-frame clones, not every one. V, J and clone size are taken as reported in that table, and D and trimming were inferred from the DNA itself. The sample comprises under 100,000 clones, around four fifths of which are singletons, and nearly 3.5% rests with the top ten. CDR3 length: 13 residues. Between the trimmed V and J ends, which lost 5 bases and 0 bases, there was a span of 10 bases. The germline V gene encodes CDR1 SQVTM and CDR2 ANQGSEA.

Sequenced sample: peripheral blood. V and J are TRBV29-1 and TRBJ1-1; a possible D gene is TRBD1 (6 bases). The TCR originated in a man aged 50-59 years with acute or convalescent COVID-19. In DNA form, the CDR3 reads TGCAGCGTTTTAGGACAGATGAACACTGAAGCTTTCTTT. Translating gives CSVLGQMNTEAFF.